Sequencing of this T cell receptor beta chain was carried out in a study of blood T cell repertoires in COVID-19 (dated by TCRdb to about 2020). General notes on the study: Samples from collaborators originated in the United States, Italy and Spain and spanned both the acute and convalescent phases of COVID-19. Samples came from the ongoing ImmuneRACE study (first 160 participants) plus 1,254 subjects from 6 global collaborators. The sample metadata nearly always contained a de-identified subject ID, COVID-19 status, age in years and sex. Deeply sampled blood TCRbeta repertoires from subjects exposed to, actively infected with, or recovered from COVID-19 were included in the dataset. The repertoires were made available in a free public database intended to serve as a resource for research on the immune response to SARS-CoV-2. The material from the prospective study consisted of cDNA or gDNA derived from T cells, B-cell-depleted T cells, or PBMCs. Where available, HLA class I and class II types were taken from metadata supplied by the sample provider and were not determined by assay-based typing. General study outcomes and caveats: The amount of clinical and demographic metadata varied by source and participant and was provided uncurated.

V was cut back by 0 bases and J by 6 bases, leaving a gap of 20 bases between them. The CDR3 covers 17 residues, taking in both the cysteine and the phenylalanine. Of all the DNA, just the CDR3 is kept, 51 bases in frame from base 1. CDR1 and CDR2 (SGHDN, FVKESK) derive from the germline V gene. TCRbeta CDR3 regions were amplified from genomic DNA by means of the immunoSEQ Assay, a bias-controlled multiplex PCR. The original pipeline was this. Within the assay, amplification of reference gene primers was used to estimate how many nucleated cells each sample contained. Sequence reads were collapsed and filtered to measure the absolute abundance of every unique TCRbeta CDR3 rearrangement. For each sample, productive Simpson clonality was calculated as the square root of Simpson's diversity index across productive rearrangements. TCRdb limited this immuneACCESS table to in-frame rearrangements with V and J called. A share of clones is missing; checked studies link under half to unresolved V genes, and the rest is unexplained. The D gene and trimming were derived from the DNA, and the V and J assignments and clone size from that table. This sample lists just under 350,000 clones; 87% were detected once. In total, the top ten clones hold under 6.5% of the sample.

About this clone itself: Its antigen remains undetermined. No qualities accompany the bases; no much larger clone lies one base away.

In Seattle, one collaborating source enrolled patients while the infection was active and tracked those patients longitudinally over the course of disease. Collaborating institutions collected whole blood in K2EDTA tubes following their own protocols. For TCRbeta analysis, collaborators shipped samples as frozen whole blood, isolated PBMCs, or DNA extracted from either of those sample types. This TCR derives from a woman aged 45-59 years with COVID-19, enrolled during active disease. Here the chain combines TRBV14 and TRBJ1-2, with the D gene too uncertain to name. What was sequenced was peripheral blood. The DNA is TGTGCCAGCAGCCAAGATCTCCCTGCGGCAGACCCTCATGGCTACACCTTC. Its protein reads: CASSQDLPAADPHGYTF.